Described below is a single T cell receptor beta chain sequence and its context. This record belongs to a study of blood T cell repertoires in COVID-19. Participants were aged about 18 to 100 years, lived in about two dozen US areas, and enrolled virtually. The method was immunoSEQ multiplex PCR; TCRdb's version includes in-frame clones alone and lacks a portion of them. Here the sample spans 210,000 or so clones, 81% being singletons. Germline V CDR1 and CDR2: MGHRA, YSYEKL. Trimming removed 6 bases from V and 0 bases from J; junction bases left unmatched: 5. This CDR3 comprises 18 residues. This clonotype was obtained from a woman between 45 and 65 years old with acute COVID-19. The source material was PBMCs or T cells enriched from blood (not recorded which). The chain uses TRBV4-1 and TRBJ2-2, with 15 bases fitting TRBD2. CDR3 sequence: CASSGLAGGKPNTGELFF. CDR3 DNA sequence: TGCGCCAGCAGTGGACTAGCGGGGGGGAAACCGAACACCGGGGAGCTGTTTTTT.